Sequencing of this TCR beta chain was carried out in a study of Ad26.COV2.S vaccination and SARS-CoV-2 variants. Study in general: Intramuscularly, Ad26.COV2.S was given either once or twice, 56 days apart.

Method: immunoSEQ multiplex PCR; TCRdb's copy keeps in-frame clones and lacks some. The sample has around 250,000 clones; roughly 89% are singletons. As for treatment: 15 to 20 received Ad26.COV2.S at low or high dose, single or two shots; roughly five received placebo; per-sample allocation not given. Day 63 after the first injection of vaccine or placebo was the sampling time. CDR1 is SGDLS, CDR2 YYNGEE, per germline. Deletions cut 3 bases from V and 6 bases from J, with 25 bases between. The CDR3 runs 19 residues. The sample was peripheral blood, taken in a trial of Ad26.COV2.S vaccine versus placebo. The genes are TRBV9 and TRBJ2-6; D may be TRBD2 (6 bases). The clonotype was recovered from a person between 18 and 60 years old who received the Ad26.COV2.S COVID-19 vaccine or a placebo. CDR3 nucleotide sequence: TGTGCCAGCAGCGCCCGACGGGACGGGACTTCTGGGGCGGCCAACGTCCTGACTTTC. Translation gives CASSARRDGTSGAANVLTF.